The T cell receptor beta chain under discussion was sequenced for a study of identical twins. In TCRdb, the 5' RACE reads were re-called with MiXCR into one record per CDR3 protein. This table has fewer than 650,000 distinct CDR3 sequences, around 7.4% appearing once. The CDR3 consists of 16 residues. Germline CDR1 SGHTA, CDR2 FQGTGA. The ends lost 2 bases at V and 4 bases at J; junction bases unmatched: 8. Study conclusions and caveats: Twins' excess sharing was less marked for out-of-frame beta sequences. Instead of following the same donors, the conclusions were based on cross-sectional statistical analysis. Modeled out-of-frame TCR alpha sharing in monozygotic twins fell below observed levels. Out-of-frame alpha sequences common to twins exhibited a surplus of low generation probability.

This clonotype appeared a few times. Antigen specificity is unknown. These data were also reused for a study on yellow fever vaccine responses in identical twins.

The TCR originated in a woman in her late teens or twenties in good health. The rearrangement uses TRBV7-3 and TRBJ2-5; TRBD2 agrees at 9 bases. Sequences were obtained from PBMCs. For the CDR3, the DNA is TGTGCCAGCAGCTTATTGGGGCGGGAGGGTCGAGAGACCCAGTACTTC. It yields the protein CASSLLGREGRETQYF.